A single sample is the source of the 24 T cell receptor beta chains below, sequenced in a study of T cells expressing NK-cell markers. TCRdb reprocessed the 5' RACE reads, with one entry per CDR3 protein and no DNA. This sample's table reports over 350,000 distinct CDR3 sequences. Specimen: blood T cells: a sorted CD56 or NKG2C T cell subset, CD4+ or CD8+ T cells, or bulk PBMC T cells (not recorded which). These receptors were collected from a woman aged 50 to 65 in good health.

This chain connects TRBV13 to TRBJ2-3; the D gene TCRdb calls, TRBD2, cannot be checked with no DNA. Germline V gene data show CDR1 as PRHDT and CDR2 as FYEKMQ (reference sequence). The CDR3 is 16 amino acids. The CDR3 here is CASSQAQTSVADTQYF.

The genes are TRBV5-6 and TRBJ2-7. CDR3 length equals 13 residues. Germline lookup yields CDR1 SGHDT and CDR2 YYEEEE. CDR3 region: CASSLVLDYEQYF.

This chain connects TRBV20-1 to TRBJ1-6. The CDR3 consists of 15 residues. Germline V lookup: CDR1 DFQATT, CDR2 SNEGSKA (reference sequence). This CDR3 reads CSARDRSTRGSPLHF.

The rearrangement joins TRBV6-5 to TRBJ2-2. CDR1 is MNHEY, CDR2 SVGAGI, per germline. The CDR3 consists of 13 residues. The CDR3 is CASSLTDQAELFF.

The CDR3: CASRGRGSPYNEQFF. The chain recombines TRBV12-3 or TRBV12-4 with TRBJ2-1. The CDR3 runs to 15 residues.

The CDR3 loop is CASRGPADTQYF. The J gene is TRBJ2-3, the V gene TRBV28; TCRdb lists TRBD1, though no DNA is available to test this call. The CDR3 covers 12 residues. The germline gives CDR1 MDHEN, CDR2 SYDVKM.

The genes are TRBV7-9 and TRBJ2-5. The CDR3 is 16 residues long. Germline assignment: CDR1 SEHNR and CDR2 FQNEAQ (reference sequence). This CDR3 is CASSLASGRSRLTQYF.

The V and J genes are TRBV7-2 and TRBJ2-1; TCRdb's D call of TRBD2 is untestable without DNA. Germline V gives CDR1 SGHTA, CDR2 FQGNSA. CDR3 length: 18 amino acids. The CDR3 region is CASSLQFGSGRLLNEQFF. The variable domain in full, with the rest retrieved from reference TRBV7-2 and TRBJ2-1, is GAGVSQSPSNKVTEKGKDVELRCDPISGHTALYWYRQSLGQGLEFLIYFQGNSAPDKSGLPSDRFSAERTGGSVSTLTIQRTQQEDSAVYLCASSLQFGSGRLLNEQFFGPGTRLTVL.

The chain couples TRBV2 to TRBJ2-2; the D call of TRBD2 rests on TCRdb alone, since no DNA is present to check it. This CDR3 has 13 amino acids. The germline CDR1 and CDR2 sequences are SNHLY and FYNNEI. The CDR3 sequence is CASQLVNTGELFF.

The chain joins TRBV7-9 to TRBJ2-7; the D call from TCRdb, TRBD2, cannot be confirmed without DNA. This CDR3 spans 16 amino acids. CDR1 and CDR2 (germline): SEHNR, FQNEAQ (reference sequence). CDR3: CASSPPAGSGTYEQYF.

CDR3: CASREGASGLGEQFF. This chain connects TRBV2 to TRBJ2-1; TCRdb selects TRBD2, and the lack of DNA leaves this call unchecked. Germline values: CDR1 SNHLY, CDR2 FYNNEI. The CDR3 spans 15 residues.

The V and J genes are TRBV4-1 and TRBJ2-1. The CDR3 extends over 14 amino acids. CDR1 and CDR2 from the germline V gene are MGHRA and YSYEKL. This chain's CDR3 is CASSQVRLYNEQFF.

The chain carries TRBV12-3 or TRBV12-4 and TRBJ2-7; the D call of TRBD1 rests on TCRdb alone, since no DNA is present to check it. This CDR3 has 12 amino acids. CDR3 loop: CASGLGPGEQYF.

The chain is built from TRBV20-1 and TRBJ2-3; TCRdb designates TRBD1, a call that cannot be tested without DNA. CDR3 length: 18 amino acids. Germline V gives CDR1 DFQATT, CDR2 SNEGSKA (reference sequence). Here the CDR3 reads CSADGGGRTGNYPDTQYF.

The chain joins TRBV7-3 to TRBJ2-1; TCRdb's D gene call, TRBD2, goes unchecked for lack of DNA. Germline V lookup: CDR1 SGHTA, CDR2 FQGTGA. This CDR3 comprises 17 residues. CDR3 loop: CASSRLHTTGGRNEQFF.

The chain links TRBV3-1 to TRBJ2-7; TCRdb lists TRBD1, though no DNA is available to test this call. CDR3 length: 14 residues. Germline CDR1 reads LGHDT; CDR2 reads YNNKEL (reference sequence). CDR3 region: CASSAPGAPYEQYF.

This chain connects TRBV4-2 to TRBJ2-1; TCRdb's assignment of TRBD2 cannot be checked, as there is no DNA. Germline loops: CDR1 LGHNA, CDR2 YNFKEQ. The CDR3 sequence is 17 residues long. The CDR3 sequence is CASSQVLAGAGNNEQFF.

The rearrangement joins TRBV3-1 to TRBJ1-1; checking the TCRdb D call of TRBD1 is not possible without DNA. This CDR3 has 19 amino acids. Looked up from germline, CDR1 is LGHDT and CDR2 is YNNKEL (reference sequence). Here the CDR3 reads CASSQGRRAGAARSTEAFF.

The J gene is TRBJ2-1, the V gene TRBV4-1; TCRdb returns TRBD1, unconfirmable since there is no DNA. This CDR3 has 17 residues. The germline CDR1 and CDR2 sequences are MGHRA and YSYEKL. This CDR3 reads CASSQEIPGGLYNEQFF.

The chain links TRBV29-1 to TRBJ1-1; absent DNA, TCRdb's TRBD1 call cannot be checked. The germline gives CDR1 SQVTM, CDR2 ANQGSEA. The CDR3 covers 16 residues. CDR3 sequence reads: CSGVGLGSRVNTEAFF.

CDR3 sequence: CASSPLGALNTEAFF. V is TRBV5-1 and J is TRBJ1-1; as DNA is missing, the TRBD1 call by TCRdb cannot be tested. The CDR3 extends over 15 amino acids. Per germline, CDR1 SGHRS and CDR2 YFSETQ.

The rearrangement joins TRBV6-5 to TRBJ1-3; TCRdb returns TRBD1, unconfirmable since there is no DNA. Per the germline V gene, CDR1 is MNHEY and CDR2 is SVGAGI. The CDR3 spans 15 residues. The CDR3 sequence: CASTNQGTGVYTIYF.

The V call is TRBV29-1, the J call TRBJ2-1; TCRdb proposes TRBD2, but this gene call is untestable without DNA. The CDR3 contains 15 residues. Germline CDR1 is SQVTM and CDR2 is ANQGSEA. CDR3 region: CSVDIGRALGNEQFF.

The chain employs TRBV2 and TRBJ2-5; TCRdb's D call, TRBD2, is unchecked because there is no DNA. The length of the CDR3 is 16 residues. The germline V gene encodes CDR1 SNHLY and CDR2 FYNNEI. CDR3 sequence reads: CASSTGPEGYQETQYF. Filled out from reference TRBV2 and TRBJ2-5, the complete variable domain reads EPEVTQTPSHQVTQMGQEVILRCVPISNHLYFYWYRQILGQKVEFLVSFYNNEISEKSEIFDDQFSVERPDGSNFTLKIRSTKLEDSAMYFCASSTGPEGYQETQYFGPGTRLLVL.